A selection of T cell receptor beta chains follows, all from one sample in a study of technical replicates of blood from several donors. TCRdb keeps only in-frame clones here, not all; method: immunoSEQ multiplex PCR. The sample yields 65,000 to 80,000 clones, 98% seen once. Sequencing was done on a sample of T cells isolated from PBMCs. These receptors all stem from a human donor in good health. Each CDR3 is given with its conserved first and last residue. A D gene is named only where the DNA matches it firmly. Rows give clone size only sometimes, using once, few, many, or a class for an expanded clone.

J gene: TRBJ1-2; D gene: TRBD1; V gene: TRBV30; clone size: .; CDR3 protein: CAWSGPWTGGYTF; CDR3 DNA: TGTGCCTGGAGTGGACCATGGACAGGCGGCTACACCTTC
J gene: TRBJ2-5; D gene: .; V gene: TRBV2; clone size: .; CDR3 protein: CASRGGETQYF; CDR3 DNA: TGTGCCAGCAGGGGGGGAGAGACCCAGTACTTC
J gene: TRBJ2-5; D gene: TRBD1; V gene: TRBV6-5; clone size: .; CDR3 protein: CATRLGTGEGTQYF; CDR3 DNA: TGTGCCACCCGGCTGGGGACAGGGGAAGGGACCCAGTACTTC
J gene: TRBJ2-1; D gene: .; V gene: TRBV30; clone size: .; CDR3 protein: CAWSVSNSYSYNEQFF; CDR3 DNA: TGTGCCTGGAGTGTATCTAACTCCTACTCCTACAATGAGCAGTTCTTC
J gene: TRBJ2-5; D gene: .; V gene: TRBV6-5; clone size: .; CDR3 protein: CASSYTTEQETQYF; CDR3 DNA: TGTGCCAGCAGTTACACAACGGAGCAAGAGACCCAGTACTTC
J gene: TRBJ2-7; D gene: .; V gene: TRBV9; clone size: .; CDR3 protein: CASSVSGFDEQYF; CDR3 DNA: TGTGCCAGCAGCGTATCAGGGTTCGACGAGCAGTACTTC
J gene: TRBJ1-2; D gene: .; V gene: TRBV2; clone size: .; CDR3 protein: CASRPLANYGYTF; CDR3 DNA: TGTGCCAGCAGACCACTAGCTAACTATGGCTACACCTTC
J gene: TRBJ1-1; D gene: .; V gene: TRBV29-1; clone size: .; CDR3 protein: CSAPTGGYDTEAFF; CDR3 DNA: TGCAGCGCACCCACTGGAGGGTACGACACTGAAGCTTTCTTT
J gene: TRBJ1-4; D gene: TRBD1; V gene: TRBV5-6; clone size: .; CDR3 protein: CASRPSGTGHEKLFF; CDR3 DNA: TGTGCCAGCAGACCAAGCGGGACAGGGCATGAAAAACTGTTTTTT
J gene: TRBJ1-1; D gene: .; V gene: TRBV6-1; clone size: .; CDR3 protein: CASRPTGNTEAFF; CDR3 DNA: TGTGCCAGCAGGCCCACTGGGAACACTGAAGCTTTCTTT
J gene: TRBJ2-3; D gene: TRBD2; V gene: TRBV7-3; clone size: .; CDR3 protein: CASSSAPSGRGDTQYF; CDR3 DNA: TGTGCCAGCAGCTCCGCGCCTAGCGGCCGGGGGGATACGCAGTATTTT
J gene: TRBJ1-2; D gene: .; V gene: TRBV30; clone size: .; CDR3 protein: CAWSSTWEGYTF; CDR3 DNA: TGTGCCTGGAGTAGTACATGGGAGGGCTACACCTTC
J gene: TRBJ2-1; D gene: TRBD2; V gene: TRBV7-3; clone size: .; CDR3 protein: CASSRGREGVFF; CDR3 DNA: TGTGCCAGCAGTCGGGGTCGGGAGGGCGTGTTCTTC
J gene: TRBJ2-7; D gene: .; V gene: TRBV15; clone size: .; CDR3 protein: CATSFTKGPEAYEQYF; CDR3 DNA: TGTGCCACCAGCTTCACAAAGGGGCCAGAGGCCTACGAGCAGTACTTC
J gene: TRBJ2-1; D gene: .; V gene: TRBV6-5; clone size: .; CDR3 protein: CASSYTPGLRNEQFF; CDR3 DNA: TGTGCCAGCAGTTACACACCGGGACTCAGAAATGAGCAGTTCTTC
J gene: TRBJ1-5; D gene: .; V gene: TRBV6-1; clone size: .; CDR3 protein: CASSGSHKGEGGQPQHF; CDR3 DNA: TGTGCCAGCAGTGGGTCTCATAAAGGGGAGGGAGGCCAGCCCCAGCATTTT
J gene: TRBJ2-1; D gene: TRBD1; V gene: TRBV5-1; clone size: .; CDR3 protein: CASSLQGANNEQFF; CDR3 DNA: TGCGCCAGCAGCTTGCAGGGGGCGAACAATGAGCAGTTCTTC
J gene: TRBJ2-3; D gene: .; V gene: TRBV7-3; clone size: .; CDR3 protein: CASSFPGSSTDTQYF; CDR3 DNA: TGTGCCAGCAGCTTTCCAGGTTCCTCCACAGATACGCAGTATTTT
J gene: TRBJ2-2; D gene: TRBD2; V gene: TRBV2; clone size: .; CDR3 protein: CASSSTGTSGILITGELFF; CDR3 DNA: TGTGCCAGCAGTAGCACCGGGACTAGCGGGATTCTTATAACCGGGGAGCTGTTTTTT
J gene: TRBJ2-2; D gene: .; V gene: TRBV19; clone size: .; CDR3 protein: CASSIEAGLLDTGELFF; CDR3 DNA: TGTGCCAGTAGTATCGAGGCGGGCTTATTAGACACCGGGGAGCTGTTTTTT
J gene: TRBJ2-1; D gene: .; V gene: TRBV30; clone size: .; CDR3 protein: CAWSLGHLKDEQFF; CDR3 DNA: TGTGCCTGGAGTCTGGGACACCTAAAGGATGAGCAGTTCTTC
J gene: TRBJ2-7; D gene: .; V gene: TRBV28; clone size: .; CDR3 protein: CASSFPAWSGRYEQYF; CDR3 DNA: TGTGCCAGCAGTTTCCCGGCCTGGTCGGGTCGGTACGAGCAGTACTTC
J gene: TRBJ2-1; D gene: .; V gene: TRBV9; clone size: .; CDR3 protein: CASSREGSYNEQFF; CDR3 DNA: TGTGCCAGCAGTAGAGAGGGCTCCTACAATGAGCAGTTCTTC
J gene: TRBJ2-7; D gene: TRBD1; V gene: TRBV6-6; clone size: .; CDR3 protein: CASSYSFGTATYEQYF; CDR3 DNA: TGTGCCAGCAGTTACTCATTCGGGACAGCTACATACGAGCAGTACTTC
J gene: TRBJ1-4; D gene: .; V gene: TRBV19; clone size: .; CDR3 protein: CATRRGRLEKLFF; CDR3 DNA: TGTGCCACCAGGCGGGGGCGCCTCGAAAAACTGTTTTTT
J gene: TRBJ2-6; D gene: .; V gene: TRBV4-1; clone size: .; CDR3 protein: CASSHFTGANVLTF; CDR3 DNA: TGCGCCAGCAGCCACTTTACTGGGGCCAACGTCCTGACTTTC
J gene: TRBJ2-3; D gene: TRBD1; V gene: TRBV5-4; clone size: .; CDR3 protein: CASSLFRGNTDTQYF; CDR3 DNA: TGTGCCAGCAGCTTGTTCAGGGGGAACACAGATACGCAGTATTTT
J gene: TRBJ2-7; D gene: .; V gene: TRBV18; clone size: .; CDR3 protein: CASSPLRIGEIPHEQYF; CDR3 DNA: TGTGCCAGCTCACCACTCCGGATCGGGGAGATTCCCCACGAGCAGTACTTC
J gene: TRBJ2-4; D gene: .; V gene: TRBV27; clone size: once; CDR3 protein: CASSLRGAPDIQYF; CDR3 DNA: TGTGCCAGCAGTTTACGGGGGGCGCCGGACATTCAGTACTTC
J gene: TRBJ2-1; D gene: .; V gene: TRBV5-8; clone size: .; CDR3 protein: CASSLGLFGQGSYNEQFF; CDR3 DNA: TGTGCCAGCAGCTTGGGTCTGTTCGGCCAGGGTTCCTACAATGAGCAGTTCTTC
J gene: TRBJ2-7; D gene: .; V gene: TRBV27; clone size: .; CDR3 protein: CASSPFLQGEQYF; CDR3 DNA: TGTGCCAGCAGCCCCTTCCTTCAGGGGGAGCAGTACTTC
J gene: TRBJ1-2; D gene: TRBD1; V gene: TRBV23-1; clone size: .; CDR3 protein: CASNRPGGLGGYTF; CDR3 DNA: TGCGCCAGCAATCGACCAGGGGGTTTAGGAGGCTACACCTTC
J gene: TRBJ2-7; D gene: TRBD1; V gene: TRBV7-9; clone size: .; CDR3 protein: CASSRGQAAYEQYF; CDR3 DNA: TGTGCCAGCAGCCGAGGACAGGCCGCCTACGAGCAGTACTTC
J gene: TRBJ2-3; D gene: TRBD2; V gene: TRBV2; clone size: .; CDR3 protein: CASSGGRATPTDTQYF; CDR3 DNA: TGTGCCAGCAGTGGCGGGAGGGCTACACCCACAGATACGCAGTATTTT
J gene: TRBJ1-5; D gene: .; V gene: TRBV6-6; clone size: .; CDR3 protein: CASSYIGDSNQPQHF; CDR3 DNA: TGTGCCAGCAGTTATATTGGAGATAGCAATCAGCCCCAGCATTTT
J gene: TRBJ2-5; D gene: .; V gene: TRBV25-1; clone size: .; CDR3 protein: CASSETPQGREQETQYF; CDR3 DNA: TGTGCCAGCAGTGAGACCCCCCAGGGGAGGGAGCAAGAGACCCAGTACTTC
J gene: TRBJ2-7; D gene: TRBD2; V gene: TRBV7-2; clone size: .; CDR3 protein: CASSLEQAGEGLSYEQYF; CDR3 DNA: TGTGCCAGCAGCTTAGAGCAGGCGGGAGAAGGGCTCTCCTACGAGCAGTACTTC
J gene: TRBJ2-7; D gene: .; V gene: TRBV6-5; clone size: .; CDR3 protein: CASSGAWPTSYEQYF; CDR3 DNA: TGTGCCAGCAGCGGTGCGTGGCCGACAAGCTACGAGCAGTACTTC
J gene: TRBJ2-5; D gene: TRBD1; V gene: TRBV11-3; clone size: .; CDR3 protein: CATRYRDRGGETQYF; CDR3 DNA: TGTGCCACCCGATACCGGGACAGGGGTGGAGAGACCCAGTACTTC
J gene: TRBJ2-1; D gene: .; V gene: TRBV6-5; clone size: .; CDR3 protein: CASSSTTTRYNEQFF; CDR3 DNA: TGTGCCAGCAGTTCAACGACTACCCGCTACAATGAGCAGTTCTTC
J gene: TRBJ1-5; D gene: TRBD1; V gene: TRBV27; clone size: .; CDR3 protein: CASSSTDRVNQPQHF; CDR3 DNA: TGTGCCAGCAGTTCAACGGACAGGGTAAATCAGCCCCAGCATTTT
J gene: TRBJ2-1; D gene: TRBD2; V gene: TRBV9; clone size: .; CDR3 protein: CASSVDFGLAGAGEQFF; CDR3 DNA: TGTGCCAGCAGCGTAGATTTCGGGCTAGCGGGAGCGGGTGAGCAGTTCTTC
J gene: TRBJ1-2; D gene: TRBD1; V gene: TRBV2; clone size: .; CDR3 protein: CASLSGQGHGYTF; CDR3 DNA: TGTGCCAGCCTTTCGGGACAGGGTCATGGCTACACCTTC
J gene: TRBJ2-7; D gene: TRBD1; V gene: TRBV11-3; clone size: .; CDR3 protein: CASSHRGAYEQYF; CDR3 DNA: TGTGCCAGCAGTCACAGGGGCGCCTACGAGCAGTACTTC
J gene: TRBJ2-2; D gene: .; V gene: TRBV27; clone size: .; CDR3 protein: CASSLSQGTGELFF; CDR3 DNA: TGTGCCAGCAGTTTATCCCAGGGCACCGGGGAGCTGTTTTTT
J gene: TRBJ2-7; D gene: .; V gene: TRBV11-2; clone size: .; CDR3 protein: CASSLGGGGLYEQYF; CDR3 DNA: TGTGCCAGCAGCTTAGGGGGGGGCGGTCTGTACGAGCAGTACTTC
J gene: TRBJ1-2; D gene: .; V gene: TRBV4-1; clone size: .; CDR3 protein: CASSQEWTANYGYTF; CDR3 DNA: TGCGCCAGCAGCCAAGAATGGACAGCTAACTATGGCTACACCTTC
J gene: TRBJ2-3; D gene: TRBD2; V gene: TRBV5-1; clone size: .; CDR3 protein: CASSLVAGGTDTQYF; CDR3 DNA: TGCGCCAGCAGCTTGGTTGCGGGAGGGACAGATACGCAGTATTTT
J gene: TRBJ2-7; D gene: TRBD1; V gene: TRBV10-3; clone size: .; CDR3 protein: CAIRLTGGYEQYF; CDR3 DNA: TGTGCCATCAGATTGACAGGGGGGTACGAGCAGTACTTC
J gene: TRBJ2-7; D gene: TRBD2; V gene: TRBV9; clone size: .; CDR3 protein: CASSVTGTSGYEQYF; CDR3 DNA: TGTGCCAGCAGCGTTACCGGGACTAGCGGCTACGAGCAGTACTTC
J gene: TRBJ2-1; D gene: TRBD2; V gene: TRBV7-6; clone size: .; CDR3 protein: CASSLSSGNYNEQFF; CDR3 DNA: TGTGCCAGCAGCTTATCCAGCGGGAACTACAATGAGCAGTTCTTC
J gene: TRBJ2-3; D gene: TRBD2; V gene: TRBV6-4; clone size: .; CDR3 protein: CASSLAGGGTDTQYF; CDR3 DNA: TGTGCCAGCAGCTTAGCGGGAGGGGGCACAGATACGCAGTATTTT